The present T cell receptor beta chain was sequenced within a study of cytomegalovirus exposure and HLA in healthy donors. At the level of the study: Among the 300 to 500 genotyped donors, around 81% were placed in the Caucasian-associated ancestry cluster.

CDR3 length: 13 amino acids. Germline V gene data show CDR1 as MNHEY and CDR2 as SMNVEV (reference sequence). The germline V and J ends were trimmed by 5 bases and 7 bases, with 14 bases remaining between them. As for this clone: Its antigen is not known.

Broader study findings: Reportedly, TCR beta sequences accurately predicted HLA-A and HLA-B alleles in most subjects. CMV antigen specificity of a few CMV-associated chains was confirmed in vitro. Presence/absence analyses took donor sequencing depth as roughly uniform.

The PCR had 60 Vbeta and 13 Jbeta primers. Only in-frame clones appear in the TCRdb table, and some are missing; sequencing was by immunoSEQ multiplex PCR. The repertoire holds 100,000 to 150,000 clones, with about 80% as singletons. The sequencing input was PBMCs. This TCR derives from a woman aged 45-59 years in good health and CMV-seropositive. The gene calls are TRBV27 and TRBJ1-1, with D perhaps TRBD1 (6 bases). The CDR3, as DNA: TGTGCCAGCAGTCCTACAGGGTATATTGAAGCTTTCTTT. Protein: CASSPTGYIEAFF.